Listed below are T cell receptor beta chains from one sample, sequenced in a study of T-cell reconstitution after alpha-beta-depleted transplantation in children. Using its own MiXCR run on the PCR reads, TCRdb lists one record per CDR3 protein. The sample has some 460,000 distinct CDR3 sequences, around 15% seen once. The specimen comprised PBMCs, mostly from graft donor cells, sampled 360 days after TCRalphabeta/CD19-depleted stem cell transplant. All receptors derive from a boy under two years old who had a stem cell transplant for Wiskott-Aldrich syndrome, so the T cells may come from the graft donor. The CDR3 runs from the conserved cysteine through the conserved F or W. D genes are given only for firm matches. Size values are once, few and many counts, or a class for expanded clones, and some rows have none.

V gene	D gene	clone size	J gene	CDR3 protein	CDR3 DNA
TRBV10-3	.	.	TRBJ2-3	CAISENPTEDTQYF	TGTGCCATCAGTGAGAACCCGACAGAAGATACGCAGTATTTT
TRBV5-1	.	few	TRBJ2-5	CASSSNRVEGRTQYF	TGCGCCAGCAGTTCAAACAGGGTAGAGGGCAGGACCCAGTACTTC
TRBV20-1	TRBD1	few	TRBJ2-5	CSATPGQGDFQETQYF	TGCAGTGCTACTCCGGGACAGGGAGATTTTCAAGAGACCCAGTACTTC
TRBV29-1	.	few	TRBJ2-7	CSVSDGYEQYF	TGCAGCGTTTCGGACGGCTACGAGCAGTACTTC
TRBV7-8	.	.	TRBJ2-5	CASSFRLGVGETQYF	TGTGCCAGCAGCTTTAGGTTGGGCGTCGGCGAGACCCAGTACTTC
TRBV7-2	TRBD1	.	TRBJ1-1	CASSLSLRQGVVYTEAFF	TGTGCCAGCAGCTTATCCCTGAGACAGGGGGTGGTCTACACTGAAGCTTTCTTT
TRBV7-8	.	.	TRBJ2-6	CASSPRDSGANVLTF	TGTGCCAGCAGCCCTCGAGACTCTGGGGCCAACGTCCTGACTTTC
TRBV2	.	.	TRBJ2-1	CASSEVTYSYNEQFF	TGTGCCAGCAGTGAGGTAACCTACTCCTACAATGAGCAGTTCTTC
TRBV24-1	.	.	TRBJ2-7	CATSDRHLYEQYF	TGTGCCACCAGTGACCGACACCTCTACGAGCAGTACTTC
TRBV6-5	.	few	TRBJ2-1	CASSYLAGTLNEQFF	TGTGCCAGCAGTTACTTGGCAGGGACCCTAAATGAGCAGTTCTTC
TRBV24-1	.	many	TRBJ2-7	CATSAAGTWPYEQYF	TGTGCCACCAGTGCGGCTGGGACGTGGCCCTACGAGCAGTACTTC
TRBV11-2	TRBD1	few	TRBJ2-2	CASSFSLPTGSTGELFF	TGTGCCAGCAGCTTTTCCCTCCCGACAGGGAGCACCGGGGAGCTGTTTTTT
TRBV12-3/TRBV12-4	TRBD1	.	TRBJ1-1	CASSLDRAPMNTEAFF	TGTGCCAGCAGTTTGGACAGGGCCCCGATGAACACTGAAGCTTTCTTT
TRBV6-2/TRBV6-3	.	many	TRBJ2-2	CASSYSFGAAGELFF	TGTGCCAGCAGTTACTCGTTTGGAGCCGCCGGGGAGCTGTTTTTT
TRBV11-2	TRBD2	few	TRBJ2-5	CASSLRTSGRAGQETQYF	TGTGCCAGCAGCTTACGGACTAGCGGGAGGGCCGGACAAGAGACCCAGTACTTC
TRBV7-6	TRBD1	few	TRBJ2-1	CASSLTGQGPLSYNEQFF	TGTGCCAGCAGCTTAACAGGACAGGGGCCCCTCTCCTACAATGAGCAGTTCTTC
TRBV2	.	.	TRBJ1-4	CASSEKGGRINEKLFF	TGTGCCAGCAGTGAAAAAGGGGGGCGAATTAATGAAAAACTGTTTTTT
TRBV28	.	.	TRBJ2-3	CASQPPTDTQYF	TGTGCCAGCCAACCCCCGACAGATACGCAGTATTTT
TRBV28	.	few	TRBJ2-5	CASSTISEGTQYF	TGTGCCAGCAGTACGATTAGCGAAGGGACCCAGTACTTC
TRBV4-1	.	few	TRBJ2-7	CASSQGRARGKYEQYF	TGCGCCAGCAGCCAAGGGAGGGCAAGAGGTAAATACGAGCAGTACTTC
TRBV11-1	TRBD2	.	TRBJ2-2	CASSKGGLAGVLTGELFF	TGTGCCAGCAGCAAAGGGGGACTAGCGGGAGTCTTAACCGGGGAGCTGTTTTTT
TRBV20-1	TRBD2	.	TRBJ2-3	CSAWGGNTQYF	TGCAGTGCTTGGGGGGGGAATACGCAGTATTTT
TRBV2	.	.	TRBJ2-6	CASSGSSGANVLTF	TGTGCCAGCAGTGGGAGTTCAGGGGCCAACGTCCTGACTTTC
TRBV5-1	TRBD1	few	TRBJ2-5	CASSYWTGQETQYF	TGCGCCAGCAGCTACTGGACAGGGCAAGAGACCCAGTACTTC
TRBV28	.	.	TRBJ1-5	CASSQTASNQPQHF	TGTGCCAGCAGCCAGACAGCGAGCAATCAGCCCCAGCATTTT
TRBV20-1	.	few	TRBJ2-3	CSARATDTQYF	TGCAGTGCTAGAGCCACAGATACGCAGTATTTT
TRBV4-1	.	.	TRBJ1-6	CASSQSRGRNSPLHF	TGCGCCAGCAGCCAGTCCAGGGGAAGAAATTCACCCCTCCACTTT
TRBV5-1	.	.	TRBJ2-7	CASSFLGVSGGSYEQYF	TGCGCCAGCAGCTTTTTAGGGGTGTCAGGTGGTTCCTACGAGCAGTACTTC
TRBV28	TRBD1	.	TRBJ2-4	CASSYYGIRGQAKNIQYF	TGTGCCAGCAGTTATTATGGTATCAGGGGGCAGGCCAAAAACATTCAGTACTTC
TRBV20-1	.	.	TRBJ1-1	CSARRTAFGEAFF	TGCAGTGCTAGACGAACAGCTTTTGGGGAAGCTTTCTTT
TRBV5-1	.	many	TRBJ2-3	CASSLIPADTQYF	TGCGCCAGCAGCTTGATTCCGGCGGATACGCAGTATTTT
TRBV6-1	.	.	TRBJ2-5	CASSPQRGGHARETQYF	TGTGCCAGCAGCCCTCAGCGTGGAGGCCACGCGCGGGAGACCCAGTACTTC
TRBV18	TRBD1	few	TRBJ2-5	CASSPSGQGETQYF	TGTGCCAGCTCACCCTCGGGACAGGGAGAGACCCAGTACTTC
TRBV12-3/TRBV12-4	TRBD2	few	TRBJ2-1	CASSFLAGAGYNEQFF	TGTGCCAGCAGTTTCCTAGCGGGGGCTGGGTACAATGAGCAGTTCTTC
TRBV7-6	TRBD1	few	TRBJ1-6	CASSLGTGINSPLHF	TGTGCCAGCAGCTTAGGGACAGGGATTAATTCACCCCTCCACTTT
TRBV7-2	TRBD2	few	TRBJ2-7	CASRLAGSLYEQYF	TGTGCCAGCAGGCTAGCGGGTTCCCTTTACGAGCAGTACTTC
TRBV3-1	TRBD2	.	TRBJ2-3	CASSQEPWRLAGGRRDTQYF	TGTGCCAGCAGCCAAGAACCTTGGAGACTAGCGGGGGGGCGGAGAGATACGCAGTATTTT
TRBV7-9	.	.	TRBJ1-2	CASSLADWGNYGYTF	TGTGCCAGCAGCTTAGCGGATTGGGGGAACTATGGCTACACCTTC
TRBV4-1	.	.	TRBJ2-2	CASSQAGRASILANTGELFF	TGCGCCAGCAGCCAGGCCGGTCGGGCCTCCATCCTCGCGAACACCGGGGAGCTGTTTTTT
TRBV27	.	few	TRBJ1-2	CASSLSAVNAGYTF	TGTGCCAGCAGTTTATCTGCCGTCAACGCTGGCTACACCTTC
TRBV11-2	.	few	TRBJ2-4	CASSLHPPLAFKNIQYF	TGTGCCAGCAGCTTACATCCCCCCCTAGCCTTCAAAAACATTCAGTACTTC
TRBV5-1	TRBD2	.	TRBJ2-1	CASSLAGAGYNEQFF	TGCGCCAGCAGCTTAGCGGGAGCTGGGTACAATGAGCAGTTCTTC
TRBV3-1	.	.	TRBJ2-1	CASSQGQDLYNEQFF	TGTGCCAGCAGCCAAGGACAGGACCTTTACAATGAGCAGTTCTTC
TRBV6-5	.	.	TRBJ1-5	CASSYDRSNQPQHF	TGTGCCAGCAGTTATGACAGGAGCAATCAGCCCCAGCATTTT
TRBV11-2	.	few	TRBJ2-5	CASSPRTVGETQYF	TGTGCCAGCAGCCCACGGACTGTGGGGGAGACCCAGTACTTC
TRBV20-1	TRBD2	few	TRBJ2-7	CSASGLAGSSYEQYF	TGCAGTGCTAGCGGACTAGCGGGGAGCTCCTACGAGCAGTACTTC
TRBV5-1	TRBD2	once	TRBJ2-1	CASSLGTSIHEQFF	TGCGCCAGCAGCTTGGGGACTAGCATCCATGAGCAGTTCTTC